This T cell receptor (beta chain) was identified in a study of blood T cell repertoires in COVID-19. In the study overall: PBMCs, B-cell-depleted T cells, or T cells were the source of the cDNA or gDNA that made up the material.

Original handling: Reference gene primer amplification gave nucleated cell count estimates. Using immunoSEQ multiplex PCR, the repertoire was profiled, and TCRdb retains in-frame clones only, with some absent. The D gene and trimming were derived from the DNA, and the V and J assignments and clone size from that table. The sample lists 450,000 to 500,000 clones; 80% to 90% were seen once. The CDR3 extends over 20 amino acids. The J segment lost 2 bases and the V segment lost 1 base, leaving 10 bases of the junction unmatched. Germline assignment: CDR1 MNHNS and CDR2 SASEGT. The sequence derives from a human donor in a cohort sampled during active COVID-19. The sequenced sample was peripheral blood. This sequence joins TRBV6-1 and TRBJ2-1; 14 bases are shared with TRBD2. The CDR3 is CASSEETGLAGVSTYNEQFF. For the CDR3, the DNA is TGTGCCAGCAGTGAAGAAACGGGACTAGCGGGAGTCAGCACCTACAATGAGCAGTTCTTC.